This T cell receptor (beta chain) was profiled in a study of T-cell reconstitution after alpha-beta-depleted transplantation in children. A library of TCRbeta sequences, prepared with unique molecular identifiers, was generated. In TCRdb, the PCR reads were re-called with MiXCR into one record per CDR3 protein. The sample consists of roughly 400,000 distinct CDR3 sequences, roughly 21% of them appearing once. The clonotype comes from a human donor who donated a stem cell graft to a child with acute myeloid leukemia. The sequencing used PBMCs from the stem cell graft donor, collected from the stem cell graft.

The CDR3 spells CASSGGVGVKQETQYF. The DNA of the CDR3 is TGCGCCAGCAGCGGCGGGGTGGGCGTGAAACAAGAGACCCAGTACTTC. This chain links TRBV5-1 with TRBJ2-5; tentative D call: TRBD2 (6 bases). With 4 bases removed from V and 2 bases from J, the gap between germline ends came to 18 bases. Per the germline V gene, CDR1 is SGHRS and CDR2 is YFSETQ. There are 16 residues in the CDR3.